This is a list of T cell receptor beta chains from one sample in a study of metastatic and nonmetastatic thyroid tumors. TCRdb ran MiXCR on the PCR reads. In the table there are about 20,000 clones, 11% of which are singletons. Sequencing input: blood. These receptors were taken from a female donor with papillary thyroid cancer or a benign thyroid nodule (not recorded which). Some clones in this sample may be carry-over from other donors' samples. The CDR3 runs from the conserved cysteine through the conserved F or W. The D gene is left open where the match is weak. For some rows the clone size is stated as once, few or many, or as a class when expanded; others skip it.

v_gene	d_gene	j_gene	abundance	CDR3nt	CDR3aa
TRBV10-2	TRBD2	TRBJ2-1	many	TGCGCCAGCGGAGCGGGAGGGTTATACAATGAGCAGTTCTTC	CASGAGGLYNEQFF
TRBV28	NA	TRBJ2-7	medium-sized	TGTGCCAGCAGTTTAAGTCAGTCCTACAGCGAGCAGTACTTC	CASSLSQSYSEQYF
TRBV9	NA	TRBJ1-4	many	TGTGCCAGCAGCGTAGCGACGGATGAAAAACTGTTTTTT	CASSVATDEKLFF
TRBV12-3/TRBV12-4	NA	TRBJ2-2	many	TGTGCCAGCAGTTTAGAAGTTGGCGGGGAGCTGTTTTTT	CASSLEVGGELFF
TRBV7-9	NA	TRBJ2-1	many	TGTGCCAGCGAGACGAACAATGAGCAGTTCTTC	CASETNNEQFF
TRBV6-5	NA	TRBJ2-1	few	TGTGCCAGCAGTTACCCTTCTGGGGGTTACAATGAGCAGTTCTTC	CASSYPSGGYNEQFF
TRBV6-2/TRBV6-3	NA	TRBJ2-3	few	TGTGCCAGCAGTTACTTTAAAACCGGGACTGGAGACACAGATACGCAGTATTTT	CASSYFKTGTGDTDTQYF
TRBV20-1	NA	TRBJ2-5	many	TGCAGTGCTCTAGGCCCGGCGGAGACCCAGTACTTC	CSALGPAETQYF
TRBV9	NA	TRBJ1-2	NA	TGTGCCAGCAGCGTAGGTCAGGACAGAGGCTACTATGGCTACACCTTC	CASSVGQDRGYYGYTF
TRBV6-1	NA	TRBJ2-2	medium-sized	TGTGCCAGCAGTCAATCCGGGGACACCGGGGAGCTGTTTTTT	CASSQSGDTGELFF
TRBV6-1	NA	TRBJ1-3	NA	TGTGCCAGCAGTGACGGGGGTGCGGGAAACACCATATATTTT	CASSDGGAGNTIYF
TRBV19	NA	TRBJ1-5	many	TGTGCCAGTAGTATGGGCGGCTTGCGCAATCAGCCCCAGCATTTT	CASSMGGLRNQPQHF
TRBV27	NA	TRBJ2-1	many	TGTGCCAGCAGTTTTTCAGGGGGAGGAAATGAGCAGTTCTTC	CASSFSGGGNEQFF
TRBV6-1	NA	TRBJ2-7	medium-sized	TGTGCCAGCATCGCGGACAGTTCCTACGAGCAGTACTTC	CASIADSSYEQYF
TRBV6-2/TRBV6-3	TRBD1	TRBJ1-5	many	TGTGCCAGCAGTTACTCAGGACAGGGAAGGGGTCAGCCCCAGCATTTT	CASSYSGQGRGQPQHF
TRBV20-1	NA	TRBJ1-2	many	TGCAGTGCTAGGGGGGACCCGGGATTTGGGGGCTACACCTTC	CSARGDPGFGGYTF
TRBV19	NA	TRBJ2-3	many	TGTGCCACTAGTAGAGGACCTTTCACAGATACGCAGTATTTT	CATSRGPFTDTQYF
TRBV7-2	TRBD2	TRBJ2-1	many	TGTGCCAGCAGCAGACCGTATAGCGGGAGAGGAGAGCAGTTCTTC	CASSRPYSGRGEQFF
TRBV10-3	TRBD1	TRBJ1-1	many	TGTGCCATCAGGCACGACAGGGGGGCGACTGGGACTGAAGCTTTCTTT	CAIRHDRGATGTEAFF
TRBV6-1	NA	TRBJ2-5	NA	TGTGCCAGCAGCTTGACAGGCCTGGCCCCAACCCAGTACTTC	CASSLTGLAPTQYF
TRBV20-1	TRBD2	TRBJ2-1	many	TGCAGTGCTAGACAGCGGGAGAATGAGCAGTTCTTC	CSARQRENEQFF
TRBV30	NA	TRBJ1-1	many	TGTGCCTGTAACTGGGACACTGAAGCTTTCTTT	CACNWDTEAFF
TRBV7-2	NA	TRBJ2-5	many	TGTGCCAGCAGCCCGAAGGAGACCCAGTACTTC	CASSPKETQYF
TRBV24-1	NA	TRBJ2-5	NA	TGTGCCACCAGTGATTTTGAAGGGCGCGAAGAGACCCAGTACTTC	CATSDFEGREETQYF
TRBV20-1	NA	TRBJ2-1	many	TGCAGTGCTAAGAACGTGGTAGCAGACTACAATGAGCAGTTCTTC	CSAKNVVADYNEQFF
TRBV28	NA	TRBJ1-2	few	TGTGCAAGCAGCCCAGACGGGACGGATGGCTACACCTTC	CASSPDGTDGYTF
TRBV30	NA	TRBJ2-5	many	TGTGCCTGGACGCCTAGCCTCCAAGAGACCCAGTACTTC	CAWTPSLQETQYF
TRBV7-2	NA	TRBJ2-1	many	TGTGCCAGCAGCTTAGCGCCAGTGTCCTACAATGAGCAGTTCTTC	CASSLAPVSYNEQFF
TRBV20-1	TRBD2	TRBJ2-2	many	TGCAGTGCTAGAGTCTCTGGCGGGAGAGGGAACACCGGGGAGCTGTTTTTT	CSARVSGGRGNTGELFF
TRBV12-3/TRBV12-4	NA	TRBJ1-4	many	TGTGCCAGCACCCCGGGCGAGACAACTAATGAAAAACTGTTTTTT	CASTPGETTNEKLFF
TRBV29-1	TRBD1	TRBJ1-1	many	TGCAGCGTAGGACAGGGAGAGACTGAAGCTTTCTTT	CSVGQGETEAFF
TRBV28	NA	TRBJ2-7	NA	TGTGCCAGCAGTTTTAAAGTCTACGAGCAGTACTTC	CASSFKVYEQYF
TRBV18	NA	TRBJ2-3	NA	TGTGCCAGCTCCCAAGTTTTTGCTGTTCCAGATACGCAGTATTTT	CASSQVFAVPDTQYF
TRBV19	NA	TRBJ2-2	many	TGTGCCAGTAGTATAGAGCGAAACACCGGGGAGCTGTTTTTT	CASSIERNTGELFF
TRBV6-2/TRBV6-3	TRBD1	TRBJ1-2	medium-sized	TGTGCCAGCAATGTCGGGGGGGACAGTTTCTATGGCTACACCTTC	CASNVGGDSFYGYTF
TRBV15	TRBD2	TRBJ2-1	many	TGTGCCACCAGCAGAGATCGGACTAGCGGCAATGAGCAGTTCTTC	CATSRDRTSGNEQFF
TRBV12-3/TRBV12-4	NA	TRBJ1-1	NA	TGTGCCAGCCTCCCCCCGGGGGGTTGGGGCACTGAAGCTTTCTTT	CASLPPGGWGTEAFF
TRBV28	NA	TRBJ1-2	medium-sized	TGTGCCAGCAGTGCCTGGGGGGCTAACTATGGCTACACCTTC	CASSAWGANYGYTF
TRBV11-3	NA	TRBJ2-1	many	TGTGCCAGCAGCCCAGGGAGGGGGCGGCTAGGAGGGGGAGGCGAGCAGTTCTTC	CASSPGRGRLGGGGEQFF
TRBV27	TRBD2	TRBJ2-1	few	TGTGCCAGCAGTTCCGGACTAGCGAGATCCTTCAATGAGCAGTTCTTC	CASSSGLARSFNEQFF